The T cell receptor beta chain described here comes from a study of blood T cell repertoires in COVID-19. Looking at the study overall: The United States, Italy and Spain were the sources of the acute and convalescent COVID-19 samples. Sources were T cells, B-cell-depleted T cells, or PBMCs; the material itself was cDNA or gDNA.

Between the trimmed V and J ends, which lost 2 bases and 1 base, there was a span of 10 bases. This CDR3 region has 14 residues. CDR1 is GTSNPN and CDR2 is SVGIG in the germline V gene (reference sequence). How the authors handled the data: Reference gene primer amplification in the assay estimated nucleated cell counts. Assay used: immunoSEQ multiplex PCR; TCRdb lists only in-frame clones, some missing. V and J calls and clone size follow that table, whereas D and trimming were derived from the DNA. The data show hundreds of thousands of clones, around 84% seen once. The rearrangement links TRBV30 to TRBJ2-3, with D tentatively TRBD2 (5 bases). Specimen: peripheral blood. The source of this sequence is a man aged 35-49 years with acute or convalescent COVID-19. The CDR3 reads CAWSINGGTDTQYF. CDR3 nucleotide sequence: TGTGCCTGGAGTATTAACGGGGGCACAGATACGCAGTATTTT.